The rows below give T cell receptor beta chains drawn from one sample of a study of cytomegalovirus exposure and HLA in healthy donors. Only in-frame clones appear in the TCRdb table, and some are missing; sequencing was by immunoSEQ multiplex PCR. The sample records about 130,000 clones, around 82% being singletons. Sequenced material: PBMCs. These receptors were taken from a man aged 50-60 years in good health and CMV-seronegative. Each CDR3 is given with its conserved first and last residue. A D gene is named only where the DNA matches it firmly. Rows give clone size only sometimes, using once, few, many, or a class for an expanded clone.

d_gene: .
j_gene: TRBJ2-7
abundance: .
v_gene: TRBV5-1
CDR3aa: CASSLDFGKYEQYF
CDR3nt: TGCGCCAGCAGCTTGGATTTCGGGAAATACGAGCAGTACTTC

d_gene: TRBD1
j_gene: TRBJ1-5
abundance: few
v_gene: TRBV2
CDR3aa: CASSEAPGTVNQPQHF
CDR3nt: TGTGCCAGCAGTGAAGCCCCTGGGACAGTCAATCAGCCCCAGCATTTT

d_gene: TRBD2
j_gene: TRBJ2-4
abundance: .
v_gene: TRBV9
CDR3aa: CASSVLGEAGGAKNIQYF
CDR3nt: TGTGCCAGCAGCGTTCTAGGGGAAGCGGGAGGAGCCAAAAACATTCAGTACTTC

d_gene: .
j_gene: TRBJ2-7
abundance: .
v_gene: TRBV28
CDR3aa: CASSLYSYEQYF
CDR3nt: TGTGCCAGCAGTTTGTACAGCTACGAGCAGTACTTC

d_gene: TRBD2
j_gene: TRBJ2-7
abundance: .
v_gene: TRBV19
CDR3aa: CASSITSGSSYEQYF
CDR3nt: TGTGCCAGTAGTATAACTAGCGGGAGTTCCTACGAGCAGTACTTC

d_gene: .
j_gene: TRBJ2-2
abundance: .
v_gene: TRBV18
CDR3aa: CASSLQENTGELFF
CDR3nt: TGTGCCAGCTCCCTACAGGAGAACACCGGGGAGCTGTTTTTT

d_gene: TRBD1
j_gene: TRBJ1-6
abundance: .
v_gene: TRBV27
CDR3aa: CASKSQGTGANSPLHF
CDR3nt: TGTGCCAGCAAGAGTCAGGGGACAGGGGCCAATTCACCCCTCCACTTT

d_gene: .
j_gene: TRBJ2-5
abundance: .
v_gene: TRBV7-2
CDR3aa: CASSFSGTAQETQYF
CDR3nt: TGTGCCAGCAGCTTTTCCGGGACTGCTCAAGAGACCCAGTACTTC

d_gene: .
j_gene: TRBJ2-7
abundance: .
v_gene: TRBV7-2
CDR3aa: CASSYILRYEQYF
CDR3nt: TGTGCCAGCAGTTATATCCTTCGCTACGAGCAGTACTTC

d_gene: .
j_gene: TRBJ1-5
abundance: once
v_gene: TRBV28
CDR3aa: CASSFGGAFSNQPQHF
CDR3nt: TGTGCCAGCAGTTTCGGAGGGGCCTTTAGCAATCAGCCCCAGCATTTT

d_gene: .
j_gene: TRBJ1-2
abundance: .
v_gene: TRBV7-9
CDR3aa: CASSLAPVSGYTF
CDR3nt: TGTGCCAGCAGCTTAGCGCCGGTATCTGGCTACACCTTC

d_gene: .
j_gene: TRBJ1-5
abundance: .
v_gene: TRBV12-2
CDR3aa: CASRLARSGTGGARCNQPQHF
CDR3nt: TGTGCAAGTCGCTTAGCGCGATCCGGGACAGGGGGCGCGAGGTGCAATCAGCCCCAGCATTTT

d_gene: TRBD2
j_gene: TRBJ2-7
abundance: .
v_gene: TRBV30
CDR3aa: CAFHPSGRYEQYF
CDR3nt: TGTGCCTTCCACCCTAGCGGGAGATACGAGCAGTACTTC

d_gene: TRBD1
j_gene: TRBJ2-4
abundance: .
v_gene: TRBV14
CDR3aa: CASSSGQVGGKNIQYF
CDR3nt: TGTGCCAGCAGCTCAGGACAGGTTGGGGGCAAAAACATTCAGTACTTC

d_gene: .
j_gene: TRBJ2-5
abundance: .
v_gene: TRBV5-1
CDR3aa: CASSLSLAKTQYF
CDR3nt: TGCGCCAGCAGCTTGAGTCTAGCAAAGACCCAGTACTTC

d_gene: TRBD1
j_gene: TRBJ2-7
abundance: few
v_gene: TRBV5-6
CDR3aa: CASSLDRDEQYF
CDR3nt: TGTGCCAGCAGCTTAGACAGGGACGAGCAGTACTTC

d_gene: TRBD1
j_gene: TRBJ2-3
abundance: .
v_gene: TRBV9
CDR3aa: CASSPQTGGFGTQYF
CDR3nt: TGTGCCAGCAGCCCCCAGACAGGGGGCTTTGGTACGCAGTATTTT

d_gene: TRBD2
j_gene: TRBJ2-2
abundance: .
v_gene: TRBV4-2
CDR3aa: CAGRTSGTGTTGELFF
CDR3nt: TGTGCCGGGCGGACTAGCGGGACTGGGACCACCGGGGAGCTGTTTTTT

d_gene: TRBD2
j_gene: TRBJ2-5
abundance: .
v_gene: TRBV10-2
CDR3aa: CASRAGVAETQYF
CDR3nt: TGCGCCAGCCGGGCGGGAGTAGCCGAGACCCAGTACTTC

d_gene: TRBD2
j_gene: TRBJ2-1
abundance: .
v_gene: TRBV2
CDR3aa: CASSGTSGYDEQFF
CDR3nt: TGTGCCAGCAGTGGGACTAGCGGTTATGATGAGCAGTTCTTC

d_gene: .
j_gene: TRBJ2-3
abundance: .
v_gene: TRBV2
CDR3aa: CASSLEGGTQYF
CDR3nt: TGTGCCAGCAGCCTGGAGGGCGGTACGCAGTATTTT

d_gene: .
j_gene: TRBJ2-5
abundance: .
v_gene: TRBV11-2
CDR3aa: CASSKGRGRETQYF
CDR3nt: TGTGCCAGCAGCAAGGGCCGAGGGAGGGAGACCCAGTACTTC

d_gene: .
j_gene: TRBJ2-7
abundance: .
v_gene: TRBV19
CDR3aa: CASSIIPGEGSYEQYF
CDR3nt: TGTGCCAGTAGTATTATTCCAGGGGAGGGATCCTACGAGCAGTACTTC

d_gene: TRBD1
j_gene: TRBJ1-1
abundance: .
v_gene: TRBV6-1
CDR3aa: CASSVITGGNTEAFF
CDR3nt: TGTGCCAGCAGTGTAATTACAGGGGGAAACACTGAAGCTTTCTTT

d_gene: TRBD1
j_gene: TRBJ1-2
abundance: .
v_gene: TRBV7-8
CDR3aa: CASSFRPGTGENYGYTF
CDR3nt: TGTGCCAGCAGCTTCCGCCCGGGGACAGGGGAGAACTATGGCTACACCTTC

d_gene: .
j_gene: TRBJ2-5
abundance: .
v_gene: TRBV5-1
CDR3aa: CASSFPTEETQYF
CDR3nt: TGCGCCAGCAGCTTCCCCACAGAAGAGACCCAGTACTTC

d_gene: .
j_gene: TRBJ2-7
abundance: .
v_gene: TRBV11-2
CDR3aa: CASSWDFTYEQYF
CDR3nt: TGTGCCAGCAGCTGGGACTTTACCTACGAGCAGTACTTC

d_gene: TRBD2
j_gene: TRBJ2-1
abundance: few
v_gene: TRBV11-3
CDR3aa: CASSDPSGIYNEQFF
CDR3nt: TGTGCCAGCAGCGACCCTAGCGGGATTTACAATGAGCAGTTCTTC

d_gene: .
j_gene: TRBJ1-5
abundance: once
v_gene: TRBV7-2
CDR3aa: CASSFGGASNQPQHF
CDR3nt: TGTGCCAGCAGCTTTGGGGGGGCTAGCAATCAGCCCCAGCATTTT

d_gene: .
j_gene: TRBJ2-2
abundance: .
v_gene: TRBV7-9
CDR3aa: CASRRTVTGTGELFF
CDR3nt: TGTGCCAGCAGGAGGACAGTGACGGGCACCGGGGAGCTGTTTTTT

d_gene: TRBD1
j_gene: TRBJ1-1
abundance: many
v_gene: TRBV20-1
CDR3aa: CSTGTDTEAFF
CDR3nt: TGCAGTACCGGGACAGACACTGAAGCTTTCTTT

d_gene: .
j_gene: TRBJ2-7
abundance: once
v_gene: TRBV7-6
CDR3aa: CASSRDFSGEQYF
CDR3nt: TGTGCCAGCAGCCGGGACTTCTCGGGGGAGCAGTACTTC

d_gene: TRBD2
j_gene: TRBJ2-3
abundance: few
v_gene: TRBV6-1
CDR3aa: CASSEATLAEHTDTQYF
CDR3nt: TGTGCCAGCAGTGAAGCTACGCTAGCGGAGCACACAGATACGCAGTATTTT

d_gene: TRBD2
j_gene: TRBJ2-2
abundance: .
v_gene: TRBV19
CDR3aa: CASSTLTSGATGELFF
CDR3nt: TGTGCCAGTAGTACCTTGACTAGCGGGGCCACCGGGGAGCTGTTTTTT

d_gene: .
j_gene: TRBJ2-1
abundance: .
v_gene: TRBV9
CDR3aa: CASSATASSYNEQFF
CDR3nt: TGTGCCAGCAGCGCGACGGCTAGCTCCTACAATGAGCAGTTCTTC

d_gene: TRBD1
j_gene: TRBJ1-1
abundance: .
v_gene: TRBV5-5
CDR3aa: CASSWRGDRGHTEAFF
CDR3nt: TGTGCCAGCAGCTGGAGGGGGGACAGGGGGCACACTGAAGCTTTCTTT

d_gene: .
j_gene: TRBJ2-2
abundance: few
v_gene: TRBV29-1
CDR3aa: CSVPRRGNTGELFF
CDR3nt: TGCAGCGTCCCGAGGCGGGGGAACACCGGGGAGCTGTTTTTT

d_gene: TRBD2
j_gene: TRBJ2-7
abundance: .
v_gene: TRBV5-6
CDR3aa: CASSLTSGRNEQYF
CDR3nt: TGTGCCAGCAGCTTGACTAGCGGGAGAAACGAGCAGTACTTC

d_gene: TRBD1
j_gene: TRBJ2-2
abundance: .
v_gene: TRBV5-4
CDR3aa: CASSRIDRGTGELFF
CDR3nt: TGTGCCAGCAGCCGAATCGACAGGGGCACCGGGGAGCTGTTTTTT

d_gene: .
j_gene: TRBJ2-4
abundance: .
v_gene: TRBV15
CDR3aa: CATSRDLSGDIQYF
CDR3nt: TGTGCCACCAGCAGAGATCTGAGCGGAGACATTCAGTACTTC

d_gene: TRBD1
j_gene: TRBJ1-1
abundance: .
v_gene: TRBV2
CDR3aa: CASRLQGGMNTEAFF
CDR3nt: TGTGCCAGCAGGCTACAGGGGGGCATGAACACTGAAGCTTTCTTT

d_gene: .
j_gene: TRBJ2-3
abundance: few
v_gene: TRBV19
CDR3aa: CASTLSSGRTDTQYF
CDR3nt: TGTGCCAGTACCCTTAGCTCTGGCCGGACAGATACGCAGTATTTT

d_gene: .
j_gene: TRBJ2-1
abundance: .
v_gene: TRBV19
CDR3aa: CASSIKPVASAYNEQFF
CDR3nt: TGTGCCAGTAGTATCAAGCCGGTAGCTAGCGCCTACAATGAGCAGTTCTTC

d_gene: TRBD2
j_gene: TRBJ2-3
abundance: .
v_gene: TRBV11-2
CDR3aa: CASSYGTSGRGGLDTQYF
CDR3nt: TGTGCCAGCAGCTACGGGACTAGCGGGAGAGGGGGGTTGGATACGCAGTATTTT

d_gene: TRBD2
j_gene: TRBJ2-3
abundance: .
v_gene: TRBV5-1
CDR3aa: CASSLGGGASTDTQYF
CDR3nt: TGCGCCAGCAGCTTGGGCGGGGGGGCGAGCACAGATACGCAGTATTTT

d_gene: TRBD1
j_gene: TRBJ1-1
abundance: few
v_gene: TRBV5-1
CDR3aa: CASSLTGGHTEAFF
CDR3nt: TGCGCCAGCAGCCTGACAGGGGGCCACACTGAAGCTTTCTTT

d_gene: TRBD2
j_gene: TRBJ2-5
abundance: .
v_gene: TRBV28
CDR3aa: CASIPSGLAVPAQETQYF
CDR3nt: TGTGCCAGCATCCCCTCGGGACTAGCGGTACCTGCGCAAGAGACCCAGTACTTC

d_gene: TRBD2
j_gene: TRBJ2-7
abundance: .
v_gene: TRBV10-3
CDR3aa: CAISDSGGAYEQYF
CDR3nt: TGTGCCATCAGTGACTCGGGGGGGGCCTACGAGCAGTACTTC

d_gene: .
j_gene: TRBJ1-5
abundance: .
v_gene: TRBV30
CDR3aa: CAWSAKRGWAPQHF
CDR3nt: TGTGCCTGGAGTGCTAAGCGGGGATGGGCGCCCCAGCATTTT

d_gene: TRBD2
j_gene: TRBJ2-1
abundance: .
v_gene: TRBV6-5
CDR3aa: CASSYSPVAGANEQFF
CDR3nt: TGTGCCAGCAGTTACTCGCCGGTAGCGGGAGCGAATGAGCAGTTCTTC

d_gene: .
j_gene: TRBJ1-6
abundance: few
v_gene: TRBV4-2
CDR3aa: CASSQDVENSPLHF
CDR3nt: TGTGCCAGCAGCCAAGATGTGGAGAATTCACCCCTCCACTTT

d_gene: TRBD2
j_gene: TRBJ2-1
abundance: .
v_gene: TRBV5-1
CDR3aa: CASSLVSGSYNEQFF
CDR3nt: TGCGCCAGCAGCTTGGTTAGCGGGAGCTACAATGAGCAGTTCTTC

d_gene: TRBD1
j_gene: TRBJ1-2
abundance: few
v_gene: TRBV6-1
CDR3aa: CASERQGDRGYTF
CDR3nt: TGTGCCAGCGAACGACAGGGGGATCGAGGCTACACCTTC